These T cell receptor beta chains were read from a single sample in a study of cytotoxic CD8 clonotypes in ibrutinib-treated CLL. Assay: immunoSEQ multiplex PCR; the TCRdb copy retains only in-frame clones and omits some. The sample has more than 110,000 clones; about 80% are singletons. The source material was PBMCs, sampled after 24 months of ibrutinib treatment. All receptors come from a human donor with chronic lymphocytic leukemia. Both conserved end residues are part of each CDR3. The D gene is left open where the match is weak. Clone size, where shown, is once, few, many, or a class for clones that have expanded.

-	TRBD1	TRBV28	TRBJ2-4	CASSSGDRVHIQYF	TGTGCCAGCAGTTCGGGGGACAGGGTCCACATTCAGTACTTC
-	TRBD1	TRBV19	TRBJ2-7	CASSWGTGAYEQYF	TGTGCCAGTAGTTGGGGGACAGGGGCCTACGAGCAGTACTTC
-	TRBD1	TRBV5-5	TRBJ2-7	CASTPPGQVYEQYF	TGTGCCAGCACCCCCCCCGGACAGGTCTACGAGCAGTACTTC
-	-	TRBV10-3	TRBJ2-7	CAISPSSYEQYF	TGTGCCATCAGCCCCTCCTCCTACGAGCAGTACTTC
-	TRBD2	TRBV18	TRBJ2-7	CASSPSGTYEQYF	TGTGCCAGCTCACCCAGCGGGACCTACGAGCAGTACTTC
-	-	TRBV7-3	TRBJ2-3	CASSLFGSTKSSADTQYF	TGTGCCAGCAGCTTATTTGGTAGCACAAAATCCTCCGCAGATACGCAGTATTTT
-	-	TRBV9	TRBJ1-4	CASSVGDNEKLFF	TGTGCCAGCAGCGTCGGAGATAATGAAAAACTGTTTTTT
-	-	TRBV30	TRBJ1-1	CAWSVWTNTEAFF	TGTGCCTGGAGTGTATGGACGAACACTGAAGCTTTCTTT
few	-	TRBV5-1	TRBJ1-2	CASSLGDSRGYTF	TGCGCCAGCAGCTTGGGGGATTCGAGGGGCTACACCTTC
-	-	TRBV4-3	TRBJ2-1	CASSQEVGGVYNEQFF	TGCGCCAGCAGCCAAGAAGTGGGCGGGGTCTACAATGAGCAGTTCTTC
-	-	TRBV28	TRBJ2-7	CASSLYSYEQYF	TGTGCCAGCAGTTTATACAGCTACGAGCAGTACTTC
-	TRBD2	TRBV9	TRBJ2-1	CASSYGLAGDEQFF	TGTGCCAGCAGCTACGGACTAGCGGGAGATGAGCAGTTCTTC
-	TRBD1	TRBV7-9	TRBJ2-2	CASSPWTGNTGELFF	TGTGCCAGCAGCCCCTGGACAGGGAACACCGGGGAGCTGTTTTTT
-	-	TRBV18	TRBJ1-1	CASSPAELNTEAFF	TGTGCCAGCTCACCGGCGGAGCTAAACACTGAAGCTTTCTTT
-	-	TRBV5-6	TRBJ2-5	CASSPDSTQETQYF	TGTGCCAGCAGCCCGGACAGCACCCAAGAGACCCAGTACTTC
-	-	TRBV14	TRBJ1-4	CASSQGSSTNEKLFF	TGTGCCAGCAGCCAAGGGAGCTCGACTAATGAAAAACTGTTTTTT
-	-	TRBV7-9	TRBJ2-3	CASRLTGDTQYF	TGTGCCAGCAGGCTAACCGGGGATACGCAGTATTTT
-	-	TRBV4-3	TRBJ1-2	CASSQAEFGAKGYTF	TGCGCCAGCAGCCAAGCCGAATTTGGAGCCAAGGGCTACACCTTC
-	TRBD2	TRBV27	TRBJ2-3	CASSLLAGSTDTQYF	TGTGCCAGCAGCCTACTAGCGGGAAGCACAGATACGCAGTATTTT
-	-	TRBV29-1	TRBJ1-4	CSVAHTNEKLFF	TGCAGCGTTGCCCATACTAATGAAAAACTGTTTTTT
few	TRBD1	TRBV27	TRBJ1-6	CASSFSRDSKNSPLHF	TGTGCCAGCAGTTTCTCCAGGGACAGCAAAAATTCACCCCTCCACTTT
-	-	TRBV6-6	TRBJ1-1	CASILGTEAFF	-
few	-	TRBV12-5	TRBJ2-1	CASGLAGEQFF	TGTGCTAGTGGTCTGGCGGGTGAGCAGTTCTTC
-	TRBD2	TRBV7-6	TRBJ2-1	CASSLIASGGLTYNEQFF	TGTGCCAGCAGCTTAATCGCTAGCGGGGGGCTGACTTACAATGAGCAGTTCTTC